This T cell receptor (beta chain) originates from a study of T-cell memory formation after mild COVID-19. Barcoded TCR alpha and TCR beta cDNA libraries with UMIs came from 5'RACE using constant-segment primers. TCRdb processed the 5' RACE reads anew with MiXCR; each CDR3 protein has one entry. The sample carries more than 250,000 distinct CDR3 sequences, 16% recorded once. With respect to this clonotype: The antigen remains unidentified.

Points from the study as a whole: Some clones that responded turned up in pre-infection memory, which suggests that cross-reactive memory joined in. Clones from the second wave (peaking day 37) had unconfirmed SARS-CoV-2 specificity. Clones shrinking from day 15 to 85 showed even CD4/CD8 mixes; later expanders tilted CD4+.

The CDR3 runs 19 residues. In germline, CDR1 is SNHLY, CDR2 FYNNEI. J lost 2 bases, V lost 7 bases, and 16 bases had no gene match. This TCR was recovered from a man aged 18 to 30 who had mild COVID-19 (a few samples of this study predate the infection). Cell type and time point are not known. The specimen was PBMCs or a T cell subset sorted from them (not recorded which). V gene TRBV2 combines with J gene TRBJ2-6, with 8 bases that match TRBD2. CDR3: CASNTGGGLGMAGANVLTF. The CDR3, as DNA: TGTGCCAGCAACACGGGAGGGGGTCTAGGTATGGCTGGGGCCAACGTCCTGACTTTC.